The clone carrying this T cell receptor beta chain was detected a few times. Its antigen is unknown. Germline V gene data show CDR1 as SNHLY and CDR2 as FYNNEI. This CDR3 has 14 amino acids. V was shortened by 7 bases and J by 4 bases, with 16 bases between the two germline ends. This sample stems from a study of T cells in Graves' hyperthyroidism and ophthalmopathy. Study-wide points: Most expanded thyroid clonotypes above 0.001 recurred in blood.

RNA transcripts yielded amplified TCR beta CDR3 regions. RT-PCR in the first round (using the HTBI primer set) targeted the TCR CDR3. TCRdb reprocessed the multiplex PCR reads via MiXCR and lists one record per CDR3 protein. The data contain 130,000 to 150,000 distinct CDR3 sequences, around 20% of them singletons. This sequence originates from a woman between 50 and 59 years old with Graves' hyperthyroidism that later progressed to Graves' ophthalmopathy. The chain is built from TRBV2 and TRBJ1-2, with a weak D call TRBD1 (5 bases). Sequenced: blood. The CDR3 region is CASTVGWGTYGYTF. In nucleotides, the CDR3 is TGTGCCAGCACCGTTGGGTGGGGGACCTATGGCTACACCTTC.